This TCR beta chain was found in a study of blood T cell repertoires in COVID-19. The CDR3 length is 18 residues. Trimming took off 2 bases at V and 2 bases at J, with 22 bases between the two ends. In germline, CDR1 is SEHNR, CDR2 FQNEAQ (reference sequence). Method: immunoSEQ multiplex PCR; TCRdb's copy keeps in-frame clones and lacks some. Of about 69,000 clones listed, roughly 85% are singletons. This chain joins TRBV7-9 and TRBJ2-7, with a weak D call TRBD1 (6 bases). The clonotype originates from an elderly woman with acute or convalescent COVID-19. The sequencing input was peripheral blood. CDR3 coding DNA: TGTGCCAGCAGCTTATTTGGGGCCAAAGGACAGCGTACCTACGAGCAGTACTTC. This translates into CASSLFGAKGQRTYEQYF.